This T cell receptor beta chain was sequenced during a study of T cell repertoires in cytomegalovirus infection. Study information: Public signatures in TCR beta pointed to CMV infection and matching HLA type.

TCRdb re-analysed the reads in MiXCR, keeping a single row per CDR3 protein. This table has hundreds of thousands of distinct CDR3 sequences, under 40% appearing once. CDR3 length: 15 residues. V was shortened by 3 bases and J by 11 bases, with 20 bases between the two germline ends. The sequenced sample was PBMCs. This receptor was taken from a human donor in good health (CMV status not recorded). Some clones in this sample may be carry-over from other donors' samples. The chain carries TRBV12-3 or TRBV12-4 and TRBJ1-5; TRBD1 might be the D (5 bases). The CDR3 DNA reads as TGTGCCAGCAGTTTCCGGCAGGGCCGCTCTTCGGCCCAGCATTTT. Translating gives CASSFRQGRSSAQHF.